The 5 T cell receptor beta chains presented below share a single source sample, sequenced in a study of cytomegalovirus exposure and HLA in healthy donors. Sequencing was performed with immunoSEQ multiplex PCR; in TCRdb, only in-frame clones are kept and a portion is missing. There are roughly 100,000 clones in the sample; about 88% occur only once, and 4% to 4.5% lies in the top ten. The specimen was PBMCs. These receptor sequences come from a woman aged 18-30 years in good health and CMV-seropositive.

CDR3 sequence (DNA): TGTGCCAGCAGTCAGGCTATGAACACTGAAGCTTTCTTT. Translation gives CASSQAMNTEAFF. The V gene is TRBV14, the J gene TRBJ1-1; D not certain. CDR3 length: 13 amino acids. Germline-derived CDR1 and CDR2 are SGHDN and FVKESK. The V and J ends lost 6 bases and 0 bases respectively, with 8 bases between them.

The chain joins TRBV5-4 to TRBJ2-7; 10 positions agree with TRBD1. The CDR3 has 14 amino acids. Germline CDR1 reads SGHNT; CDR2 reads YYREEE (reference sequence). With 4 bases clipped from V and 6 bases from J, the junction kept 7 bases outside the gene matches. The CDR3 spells CASSPRQGAGEQYF. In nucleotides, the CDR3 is TGTGCCAGCAGCCCACGACAGGGGGCGGGCGAGCAGTACTTC.

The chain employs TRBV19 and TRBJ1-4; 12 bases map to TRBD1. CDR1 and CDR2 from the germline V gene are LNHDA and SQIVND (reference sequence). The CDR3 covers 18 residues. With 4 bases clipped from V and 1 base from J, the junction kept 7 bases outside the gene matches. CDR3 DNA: TGTGCCAGTAGTAGAGGGACAGGGGGCCTGAAAACTAATGAAAAACTGTTTTTT. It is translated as CASSRGTGGLKTNEKLFF.

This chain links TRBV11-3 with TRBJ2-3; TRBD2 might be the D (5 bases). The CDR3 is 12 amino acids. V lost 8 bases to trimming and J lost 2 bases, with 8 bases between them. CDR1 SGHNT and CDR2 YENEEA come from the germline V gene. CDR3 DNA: TGTGCCAGCGGGAGCGACACAGATACGCAGTATTTT. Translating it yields CASGSDTDTQYF.

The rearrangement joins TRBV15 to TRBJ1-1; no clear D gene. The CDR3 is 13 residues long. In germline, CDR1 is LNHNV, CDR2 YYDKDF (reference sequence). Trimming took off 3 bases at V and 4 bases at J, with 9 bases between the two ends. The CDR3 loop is CATSRSRVTEAFF. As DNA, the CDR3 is TGTGCCACCAGCAGGTCGAGGGTCACTGAAGCTTTCTTT.